This TCR beta chain originates from a study of cytomegalovirus exposure and HLA in healthy donors. Turning to the study itself: In terms of ancestry, the Caucasian-associated cluster contained more than 65% of the roughly 360 genotyped donors.

The PCR used 60 Vbeta and 13 Jbeta primers. The protocol was immunoSEQ multiplex PCR, while the TCRdb copy is restricted to in-frame clones and leaves out a portion. The sample yields 99,000 or so clones, more than 60% seen once. Turning to this clone: Antigen: not known.

Notes on the study in general: Most subjects' HLA-A and HLA-B alleles were reportedly predicted from TCR beta sequences.

Germline CDR1 is WNHNN and CDR2 is SYGVQD (reference sequence). This CDR3 spans 17 amino acids. Germline trimming cut 3 bases from V and 6 bases from J; bases unmatched to any gene: 11. V is TRBV10-1 and J is TRBJ2-3, with TRBD2 matching over 11 bases. Sequencing was carried out using PBMCs. The source is a male donor in good health and CMV-seronegative. The chain's CDR3 is CASSDVKGSSGGDTQYF. The CDR3 DNA reads TGCGCCAGCAGTGATGTTAAAGGCTCTAGCGGGGGGGATACGCAGTATTTT.